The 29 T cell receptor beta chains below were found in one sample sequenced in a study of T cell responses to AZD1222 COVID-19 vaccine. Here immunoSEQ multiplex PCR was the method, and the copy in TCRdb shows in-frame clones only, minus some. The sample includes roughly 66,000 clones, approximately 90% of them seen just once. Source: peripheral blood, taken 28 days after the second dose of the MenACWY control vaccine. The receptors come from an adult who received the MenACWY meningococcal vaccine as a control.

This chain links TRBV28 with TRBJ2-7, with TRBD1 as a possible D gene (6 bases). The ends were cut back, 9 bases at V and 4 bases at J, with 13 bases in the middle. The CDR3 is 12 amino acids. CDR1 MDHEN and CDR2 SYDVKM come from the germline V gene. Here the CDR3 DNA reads TGTGCCAGATATTTGGGGGCTTACGAGCAGTACTTC. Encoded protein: CARYLGAYEQYF.

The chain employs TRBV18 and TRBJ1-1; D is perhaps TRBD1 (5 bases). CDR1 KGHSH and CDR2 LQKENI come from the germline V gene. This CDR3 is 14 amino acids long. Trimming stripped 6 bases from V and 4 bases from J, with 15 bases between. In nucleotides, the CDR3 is TGTGCCAGCTCGGTCAGGGATGGGTCCACTGAAGCTTTCTTT. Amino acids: CASSVRDGSTEAFF.

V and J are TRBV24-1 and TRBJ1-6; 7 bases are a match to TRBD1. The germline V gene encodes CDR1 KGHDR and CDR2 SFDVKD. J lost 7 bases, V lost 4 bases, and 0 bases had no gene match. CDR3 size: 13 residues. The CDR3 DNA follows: TGTGCCACCAGTGAAGGGGGCAATTCACCCCTCCACTTT. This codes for CATSEGGNSPLHF.

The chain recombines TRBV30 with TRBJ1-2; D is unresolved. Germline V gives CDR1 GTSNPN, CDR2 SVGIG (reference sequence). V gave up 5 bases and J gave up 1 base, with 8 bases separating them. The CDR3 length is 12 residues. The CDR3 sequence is CAWSPNNYGYTF. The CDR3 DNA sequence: TGTGCCTGGTCCCCGAATAACTATGGCTACACCTTC.

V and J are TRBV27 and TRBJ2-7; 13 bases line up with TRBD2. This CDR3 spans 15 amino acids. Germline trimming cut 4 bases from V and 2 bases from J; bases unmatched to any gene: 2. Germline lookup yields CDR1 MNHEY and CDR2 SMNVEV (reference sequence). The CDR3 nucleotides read TGTGCCAGCAGTTCAGGACTAGCGGGAGCCTACGAGCAGTACTTC. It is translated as CASSSGLAGAYEQYF.

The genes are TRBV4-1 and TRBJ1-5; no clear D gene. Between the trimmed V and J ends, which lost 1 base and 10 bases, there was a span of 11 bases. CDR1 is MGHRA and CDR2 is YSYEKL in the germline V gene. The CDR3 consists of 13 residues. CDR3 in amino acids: CASSQVLAGPQHF. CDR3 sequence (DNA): TGCGCCAGCAGCCAAGTCTTGGCGGGACCCCAGCATTTT.

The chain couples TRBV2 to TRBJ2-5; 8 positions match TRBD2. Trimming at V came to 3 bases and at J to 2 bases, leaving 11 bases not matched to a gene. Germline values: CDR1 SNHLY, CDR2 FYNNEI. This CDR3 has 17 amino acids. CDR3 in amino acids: CASSEGWASGLQETQYF. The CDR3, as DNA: TGTGCCAGCAGTGAGGGTTGGGCTAGCGGGCTGCAAGAGACCCAGTACTTC.

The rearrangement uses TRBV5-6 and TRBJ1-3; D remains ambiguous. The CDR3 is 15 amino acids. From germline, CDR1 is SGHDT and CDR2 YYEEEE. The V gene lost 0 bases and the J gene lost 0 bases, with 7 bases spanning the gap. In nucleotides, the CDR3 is TGTGCCAGCAGCTTGGACAGCTTCTCTGGAAACACCATATATTTT. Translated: CASSLDSFSGNTIYF.

The CDR3 reads CASSPYGWEISSYEQYF. The DNA for the CDR3 is TGTGCCAGCTCACCCTATGGATGGGAAATCAGCTCCTACGAGCAGTACTTC. V is TRBV18 and J is TRBJ2-7; no clear D gene. Trimming shortened V by 3 bases and J by 0 bases, and 18 bases separated the two germline ends. In germline, CDR1 is KGHSH, CDR2 LQKENI. The CDR3 runs 17 residues. The complete variable domain, with remaining parts taken from reference TRBV18 and TRBJ2-7, reads NAGVMQNPRHLVRRRGQEARLRCSPMKGHSHVYWYRQLPEEGLKFMVYLQKENIIDESGMPKERFSAEFPKEGPSILRIQQVVRGDSAAYFCASSPYGWEISSYEQYFGPGTRLTVT.

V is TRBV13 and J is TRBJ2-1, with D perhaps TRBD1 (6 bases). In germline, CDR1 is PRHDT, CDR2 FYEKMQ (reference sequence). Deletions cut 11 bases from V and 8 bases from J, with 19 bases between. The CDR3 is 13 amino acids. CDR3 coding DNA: TGTGCCTCACAGGGCAGAAGGTTCGATGAGCAGTTCTTC. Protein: CASQGRRFDEQFF.

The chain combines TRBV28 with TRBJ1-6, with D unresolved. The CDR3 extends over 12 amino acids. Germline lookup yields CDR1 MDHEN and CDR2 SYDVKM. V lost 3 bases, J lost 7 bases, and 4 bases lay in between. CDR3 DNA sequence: TGTGCCAGCAGTTTCTCGAATTCACCCCTCCACTTT. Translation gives CASSFSNSPLHF.

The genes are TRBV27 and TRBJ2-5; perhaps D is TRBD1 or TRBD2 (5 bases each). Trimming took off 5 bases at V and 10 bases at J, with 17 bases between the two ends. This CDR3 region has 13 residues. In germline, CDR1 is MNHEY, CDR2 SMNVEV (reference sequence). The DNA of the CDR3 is TGTGCCAGCAGTCACACCCTCCGAGGGGTCCAGTACTTC. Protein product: CASSHTLRGVQYF.

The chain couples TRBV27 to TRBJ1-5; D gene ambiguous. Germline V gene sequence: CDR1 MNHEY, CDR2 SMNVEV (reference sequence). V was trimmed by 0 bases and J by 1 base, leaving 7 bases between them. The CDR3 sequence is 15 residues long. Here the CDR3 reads CASSLSQLSNQPQHF. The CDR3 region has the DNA TGTGCCAGCAGTTTATCCCAACTCAGCAATCAGCCCCAGCATTTT.

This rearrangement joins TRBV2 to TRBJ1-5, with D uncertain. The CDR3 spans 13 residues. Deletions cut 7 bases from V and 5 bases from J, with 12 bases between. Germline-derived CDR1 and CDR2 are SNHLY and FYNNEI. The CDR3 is CASTGDRDQPQHF. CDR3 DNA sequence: TGTGCCAGCACTGGGGATCGTGATCAGCCCCAGCATTTT.

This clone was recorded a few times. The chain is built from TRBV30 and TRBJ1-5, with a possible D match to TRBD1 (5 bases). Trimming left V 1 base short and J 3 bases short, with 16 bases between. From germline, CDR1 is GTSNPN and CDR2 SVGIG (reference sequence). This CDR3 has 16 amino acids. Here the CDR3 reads CAWSARRDGSNQPQHF. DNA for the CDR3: TGTGCCTGGAGTGCACGGCGGGACGGATCCAATCAGCCCCAGCATTTT.

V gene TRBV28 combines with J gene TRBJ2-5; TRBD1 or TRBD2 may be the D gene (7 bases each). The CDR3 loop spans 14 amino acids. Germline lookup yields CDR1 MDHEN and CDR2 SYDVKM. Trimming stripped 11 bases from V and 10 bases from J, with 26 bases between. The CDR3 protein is CAARSGTDGRDQYF. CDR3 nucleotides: TGTGCCGCACGCTCCGGGACAGATGGGAGGGACCAGTACTTC.

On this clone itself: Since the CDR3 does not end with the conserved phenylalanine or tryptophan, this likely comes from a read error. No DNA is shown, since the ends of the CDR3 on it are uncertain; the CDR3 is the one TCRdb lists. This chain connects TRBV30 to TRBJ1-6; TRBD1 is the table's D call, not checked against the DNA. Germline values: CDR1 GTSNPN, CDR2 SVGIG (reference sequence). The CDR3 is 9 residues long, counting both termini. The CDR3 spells CAWRHGHSL.

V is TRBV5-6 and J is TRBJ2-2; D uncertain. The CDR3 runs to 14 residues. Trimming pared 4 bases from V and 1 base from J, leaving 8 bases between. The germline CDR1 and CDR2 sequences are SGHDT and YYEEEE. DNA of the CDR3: TGTGCCAGCAGCCCGCATGTGAACACCGGGGAGCTGTTTTTT. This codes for CASSPHVNTGELFF.

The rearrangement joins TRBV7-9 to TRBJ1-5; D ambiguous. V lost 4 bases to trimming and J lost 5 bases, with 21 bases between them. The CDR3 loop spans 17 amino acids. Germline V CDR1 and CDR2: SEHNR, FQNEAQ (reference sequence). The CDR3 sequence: CASSSSRHKSFHQPQHF. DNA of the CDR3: TGTGCCAGCAGCTCTAGCCGGCACAAAAGCTTTCATCAGCCCCAGCATTTT.

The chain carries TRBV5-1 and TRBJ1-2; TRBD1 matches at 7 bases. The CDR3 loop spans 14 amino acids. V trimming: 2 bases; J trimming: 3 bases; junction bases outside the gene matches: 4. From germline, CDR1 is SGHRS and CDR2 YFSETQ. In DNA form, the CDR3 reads TGCGCCAGCAGCTTAAGGACAGGAGACTATGGCTACACCTTC. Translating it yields CASSLRTGDYGYTF.

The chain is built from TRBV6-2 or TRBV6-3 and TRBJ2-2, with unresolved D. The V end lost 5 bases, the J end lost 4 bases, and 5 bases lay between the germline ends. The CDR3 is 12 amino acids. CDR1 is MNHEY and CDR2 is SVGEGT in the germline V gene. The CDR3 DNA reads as TGTGCCAGCAGTATAGGCACCGGGGAGCTGTTTTTT. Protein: CASSIGTGELFF.

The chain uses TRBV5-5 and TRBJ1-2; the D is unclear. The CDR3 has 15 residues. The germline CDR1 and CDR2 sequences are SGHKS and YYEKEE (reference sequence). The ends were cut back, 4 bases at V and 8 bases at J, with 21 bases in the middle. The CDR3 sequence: CASSLSLEIEWGYTF. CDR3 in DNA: TGTGCCAGCAGCCTCTCGCTGGAGATTGAGTGGGGCTACACCTTC.

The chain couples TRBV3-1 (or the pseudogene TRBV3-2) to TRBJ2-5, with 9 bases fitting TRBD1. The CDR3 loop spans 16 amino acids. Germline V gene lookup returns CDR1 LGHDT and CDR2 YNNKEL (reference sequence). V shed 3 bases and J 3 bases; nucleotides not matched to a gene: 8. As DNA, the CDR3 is TGTGCCAGCAGCCACCGCCCGGGACAGGGAAAAGAGACCCAGTACTTC. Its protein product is CASSHRPGQGKETQYF.

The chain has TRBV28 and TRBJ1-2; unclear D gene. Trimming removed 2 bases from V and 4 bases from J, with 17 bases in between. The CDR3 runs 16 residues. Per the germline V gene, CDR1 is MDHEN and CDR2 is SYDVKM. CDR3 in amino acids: CASSLIGQYLGYGYTF. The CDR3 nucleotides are TGTGCCAGCAGTTTAATCGGGCAGTACTTGGGCTATGGCTACACCTTC.

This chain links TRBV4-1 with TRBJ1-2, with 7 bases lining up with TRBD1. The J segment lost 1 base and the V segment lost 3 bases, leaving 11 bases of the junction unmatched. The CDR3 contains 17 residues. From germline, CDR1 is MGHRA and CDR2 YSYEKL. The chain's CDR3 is CASSHGYRGRSNYGYTF. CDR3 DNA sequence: TGCGCCAGCAGCCATGGTTACAGGGGTCGGAGTAACTATGGCTACACCTTC.

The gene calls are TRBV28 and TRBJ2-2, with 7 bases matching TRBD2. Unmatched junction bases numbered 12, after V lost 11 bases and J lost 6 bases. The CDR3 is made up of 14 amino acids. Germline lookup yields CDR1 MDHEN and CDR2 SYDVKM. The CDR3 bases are TGTGCCTCAGGGCCGGCGGGAGAGGCCGGGGAGCTGTTTTTT. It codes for CASGPAGEAGELFF.

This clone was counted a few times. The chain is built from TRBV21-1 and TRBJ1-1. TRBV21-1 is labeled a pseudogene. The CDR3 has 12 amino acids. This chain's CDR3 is CASRGVRTEAFF. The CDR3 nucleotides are TGTGCCAGCAGGGGGGTTCGGACTGAAGCTTTCTTT.

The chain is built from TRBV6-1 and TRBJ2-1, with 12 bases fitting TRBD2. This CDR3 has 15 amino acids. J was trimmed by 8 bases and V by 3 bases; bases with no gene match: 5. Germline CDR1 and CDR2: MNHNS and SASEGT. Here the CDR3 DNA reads TGTGCCAGCAGTGAGACTAGCGGGGGCGGGGATGAGCAGTTCTTC. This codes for CASSETSGGGDEQFF.

For the CDR3, the DNA is TGTGCCAGCAGTAGGACAGAGTTAACCTACGAGCAGTACTTC. Encoded protein: CASSRTELTYEQYF. The rearrangement joins TRBV25-1 to TRBJ2-7; D may be TRBD1 (6 bases). CDR1 MGHDK and CDR2 SYGVNS come from the germline V gene. The CDR3 consists of 14 residues. V lost 5 bases and J 2 bases, leaving 13 bases between the germline ends.